These 16 T cell receptor beta chains originate from one sample sequenced in a study of T cell repertoires in cytomegalovirus infection. Antigens for these TCRs are unknown. TCRdb analysed the reads with MiXCR anew, one entry per CDR3 protein. The data hold 20,000 to 25,000 distinct CDR3 sequences, with around 40% observed a single time. The source was CD8+ T cells from cultured PBMCs, collected from culture after CMV antigen stimulation. The receptors here all came from a human donor in good health (CMV status not recorded). Some clones in this sample may be carry-over from other donors' samples.

V and J are TRBV7-2 and TRBJ2-7; 9 bases match TRBD1. Germline V gene sequence: CDR1 SGHTA, CDR2 FQGNSA. CDR3 length: 14 residues. Unmatched junction bases numbered 8, after V lost 6 bases and J lost 5 bases. CDR3 sequence reads: CASRPGQGIHEQYF. CDR3 DNA: TGTGCCAGCAGGCCGGGACAGGGAATTCACGAGCAGTACTTC.

In its sample, this clonotype was seen a few times. The gene calls are TRBV27 and TRBJ2-7; D possibly corresponds to TRBD1 (6 bases). The CDR3 has 15 residues. Germline-derived CDR1 and CDR2 are MNHEY and SMNVEV (reference sequence). V dropped 8 bases and J dropped 0 bases, with 17 bases sitting between them. The CDR3 here is CASSRSWTDSYEQYF. The CDR3 coding sequence is TGTGCCAGCTCCCGGTCTTGGACAGACTCCTACGAGCAGTACTTC.

This clonotype was counted a few times. The chain joins TRBV9 to TRBJ2-1, with 14 bases identical to TRBD2. Germline V CDR1 and CDR2: SGDLS, YYNGEE. This CDR3 spans 19 amino acids. Trimming at V came to 3 bases and at J to 1 base, leaving 9 bases not matched to a gene. The CDR3: CASSATTSGRAGSYNEQFF. CDR3 DNA sequence: TGTGCCAGCAGCGCCACGACTAGCGGGAGGGCCGGTTCCTACAATGAGCAGTTCTTC.

The V and J genes are TRBV5-6 and TRBJ2-1; D gene ambiguous. CDR1 is SGHDT and CDR2 is YYEEEE in the germline V gene. CDR3 size: 14 residues. V lost 0 bases and J 5 bases, leaving 9 bases between the germline ends. CDR3 nucleotides: TGTGCCAGCAGCTTGGGCCCCGACGACAATGAGCAGTTCTTC. This translates into CASSLGPDDNEQFF.

This clonotype was found a few times. CDR3 loop: CASTPLPGGLNTEAFF. The CDR3 nucleotides are TGTGCCAGCACTCCTCTCCCAGGAGGGCTGAACACTGAAGCTTTCTTT. The rearrangement joins TRBV11-2 to TRBJ1-1; the D is unclear. CDR3 length: 16 residues. V lost 7 bases to trimming and J lost 0 bases, with 18 bases between them. Per germline, CDR1 SGHAT and CDR2 FQNNGV.

This clonotype was detected only once. This chain connects TRBV7-6 to TRBJ2-5, with D tentatively TRBD1 or TRBD2 (5 bases each). CDR1 and CDR2 (germline): SGHVS, FNYEAQ. The CDR3 totals 16 residues. V lost 0 bases and J 2 bases, leaving 13 bases between the germline ends. In DNA, the CDR3 is TGTGCCAGCAGCTTAGCAGTGGCAGGGAGTCAAGAGACCCAGTACTTC. Amino acids: CASSLAVAGSQETQYF. Full variable domain (outside the CDR3, taken from reference TRBV7-6 and TRBJ2-5): GAGVSQSPRYKVTKRGQDVALRCDPISGHVSLYWYRQALGQGPEFLTYFNYEAQQDKSGLPNDRFSAERPEGSISTLTIQRTEQRDSAMYRCASSLAVAGSQETQYFGPGTRLLVL.

The chain is built from TRBV30 and TRBJ1-1; no firm D call. Trimming shortened V by 5 bases and J by 2 bases, and 12 bases separated the two germline ends. The CDR3 runs 13 residues. Germline V gives CDR1 GTSNPN, CDR2 SVGIG (reference sequence). CDR3 nucleotides: TGTGCCTGGGCCCCTGTACATAACACTGAAGCTTTCTTT. It encodes CAWAPVHNTEAFF.

The chain links TRBV6-2 or TRBV6-3 to TRBJ2-1; 8 bases are a match to TRBD2. CDR1 and CDR2 from the germline V gene are MNHEY and SVGEGT. V lost 8 bases, J lost 5 bases, and 26 bases stayed unmatched. The CDR3 length is 20 residues. CDR3 in amino acids: CASVKLNGRSTSGSDNEQFF. CDR3 bases: TGTGCCAGCGTCAAACTCAACGGTAGAAGCACTAGCGGATCTGACAATGAGCAGTTCTTC.

The chain couples TRBV5-1 to TRBJ2-3; D gene unclear. Germline V gives CDR1 SGHRS, CDR2 YFSETQ. Deletions cut 3 bases from V and 0 bases from J, with 8 bases between. This CDR3 is 14 amino acids long. The CDR3 region is CASSSGTSTDTQYF. The CDR3 DNA is TGCGCCAGCAGCTCCGGTACGAGCACAGATACGCAGTATTTT.

CDR3 amino acids: CASSNRDRTYEQYF. The CDR3 region has the DNA TGTGCCAGCAGCAACCGGGACAGGACCTACGAGCAGTACTTC. The chain recombines TRBV7-4 with TRBJ2-7; TRBD1 aligns across 8 bases. This CDR3 comprises 14 residues. The V segment lost 5 bases and the J segment 2 bases; nucleotides outside the gene matches: 5. Germline CDR1 is SGHVT and CDR2 is SQSDAQ.

The chain carries TRBV19 and TRBJ2-1; D is unresolved. Between the trimmed V and J ends, which lost 1 base and 8 bases, there was a span of 9 bases. CDR1 LNHDA and CDR2 SQIVND come from the germline V gene (reference sequence). The CDR3 totals 13 residues. CDR3 loop: CASSIVWADEQFF. CDR3 in DNA: TGTGCCAGTAGTATAGTCTGGGCTGATGAGCAGTTCTTC.

V usage is TRBV19 and J usage is TRBJ2-7; D is unresolved. V lost 7 bases and J lost 5, with 12 bases in between. Per the germline V gene, CDR1 is LNHDA and CDR2 is SQIVND (reference sequence). The CDR3 spans 12 residues. CDR3 in DNA: TGTGCCAGTATTGGAGTGATGGACGAGCAGTACTTC. Residues: CASIGVMDEQYF.

J is TRBJ2-1 and V is TRBV7-8, with 13 positions matching TRBD2. The V gene's germline CDR1 is SGHVS and CDR2 FQNEAQ. With V trimmed by 5 bases and J by 7 bases, 8 bases remained unmatched. This CDR3 is built from 16 residues. CDR3 region: CASSPGLAGKANEQFF. CDR3 DNA: TGTGCCAGCAGCCCGGGACTAGCGGGGAAGGCTAATGAGCAGTTCTTC.

The rearrangement joins TRBV11-1 to TRBJ1-1; D remains ambiguous. Germline CDR1 is SGHAT and CDR2 is FQDESV (reference sequence). CDR3 size: 13 residues. Trimming took 0 bases from V and 1 from J, leaving 3 bases between them. CDR3 amino acids: CASSLAGNTEAFF. CDR3 DNA: TGTGCCAGCAGCTTAGCGGGGAACACTGAAGCTTTCTTT.

The V call is TRBV7-9, the J call TRBJ2-3, with TRBD2 as a possible D gene (7 bases). The CDR3 consists of 14 residues. Trimming stripped 5 bases from V and 3 bases from J, with 12 bases between. Germline V lookup: CDR1 SEHNR, CDR2 FQNEAQ (reference sequence). CDR3 coding DNA: TGTGCCAGCAGCGGGGGGGGCACGACAGATACGCAGTATTTT. Translation gives CASSGGGTTDTQYF.

The chain combines TRBV7-3 with TRBJ2-1; tentatively, D is TRBD2 (5 bases). Germline assignment: CDR1 SGHTA and CDR2 FQGTGA. V lost 4 bases and J lost 9, with 13 bases in between. This CDR3 spans 13 amino acids. The chain's CDR3 is CASSSPGRVEQFF. CDR3 bases: TGTGCCAGCAGCTCTCCTGGGAGAGTTGAGCAGTTCTTC.